Presented here are 8 T cell receptor beta chains from one specimen sequenced in a study of a mutant IDH1 vaccine in newly diagnosed glioma. Their target antigens are unknown. Measured with immunoSEQ multiplex PCR; TCRdb has only the in-frame clones, and not every one. The data contain more than 35,000 clones, 80% to 90% of them seen just once; the ten biggest clones take up approximately 1.5%. Time point noted: week 5, during vaccination. Vaccine doses each comprised 300 ug of mutant IDH1 20-mer peptide, with topical imiquimod. The sample was PBMCs, taken from a glioma patient whose treatment included an IDH1 peptide vaccine. The receptor source for this set is a middle-aged man with glioma.

The chain recombines TRBV18 with TRBJ1-2, with TRBD1 identical over 11 bases. The CDR3 is made up of 16 amino acids. The V gene's germline CDR1 is KGHSH and CDR2 LQKENI. The trim removed 0 bases at V and 8 bases at J, leaving 8 bases unmatched. The CDR3 DNA sequence: TGTGCCAGCTCACCACCTCCCAGGGGACAGGGGGACGGCTACACCTTC. Translating it yields CASSPPPRGQGDGYTF.

This chain connects TRBV5-4 to TRBJ1-3; 8 bases match TRBD1. After removal of 5 bases from V and 4 bases from J, the junction contained 11 bases not matched to a gene. This CDR3 is built from 16 residues. Germline CDR1 SGHNT, CDR2 YYREEE (reference sequence). CDR3 residues: CASSVTAGQGGNTIYF. CDR3 DNA sequence: TGTGCCAGCAGTGTGACCGCCGGACAGGGAGGAAACACCATATATTTT.

This clone was seen a handful of times. This rearrangement joins TRBV4-2 to TRBJ2-2; D is unclear. The CDR3 consists of 13 residues. V was clipped by 1 base and J by 6 bases, with 6 bases between them. CDR1 and CDR2 (germline): LGHNA, YNFKEQ. The DNA of the CDR3 is TGTGCCAGCAGCCAAGTGGGGTCCGGGGAGCTGTTTTTT. It encodes CASSQVGSGELFF.

This chain connects TRBV7-8 to TRBJ2-3; D is ambiguous. Germline lookup yields CDR1 SGHVS and CDR2 FQNEAQ. Trimming took off 1 base at V and 1 base at J, with 12 bases between the two ends. CDR3 size: 16 residues. This CDR3 reads CASSLVALTRTDTQYF. The CDR3 nucleotides are TGTGCCAGCAGCTTAGTGGCGTTAACCCGCACAGATACGCAGTATTTT.

CDR3 nucleotide sequence: TGCGCCAGCAGCTTGGTATTCGCGGGCGACAGCTACAATGAGCAGTTCTTC. It yields the protein CASSLVFAGDSYNEQFF. This chain uses TRBV5-1 with TRBJ2-1; D might be TRBD1 or TRBD2, each matching 5 bases. Germline V gives CDR1 SGHRS, CDR2 YFSETQ. The CDR3 runs 17 residues. Trimming stripped 0 bases from V and 3 bases from J, with 16 bases between.

The chain joins TRBV9 to TRBJ2-3; 7 positions agree with TRBD2. V lost 0 bases, J lost 4 bases, and 2 bases stayed unmatched. The CDR3 has 14 residues. The germline gives CDR1 SGDLS, CDR2 YYNGEE. The CDR3, as DNA: TGTGCCAGCAGCGTAGCGGGAGGACCAGATACGCAGTATTTT. Translated: CASSVAGGPDTQYF.

In its sample, this clone was seen a few times. The genes are TRBV5-1 and TRBJ1-4; possibly TRBD1 for D (6 bases). CDR3 length: 14 amino acids. Trimming shortened V by 4 bases and J by 8 bases, and 15 bases separated the two germline ends. The germline CDR1 and CDR2 sequences are SGHRS and YFSETQ. The CDR3, as DNA: TGCGCCAGCAGCCCCTTGGGGGCTCGGGAAAAACTGTTTTTT. Translating it yields CASSPLGAREKLFF. Complete variable domain (other parts from reference TRBV5-1 and TRBJ1-4): KAGVTQTPRYLIKTRGQQVTLSCSPISGHRSVSWYQQTPGQGLQFLFEYFSETQRNKGNFPGRFSGRQFSNSRSEMNVSTLELGDSALYLCASSPLGAREKLFFGSGTQLSVL.

This clone was observed once. This sequence joins TRBV19 and TRBJ1-2; the D is unclear. There are 15 residues in the CDR3. Between the trimmed V and J ends, which lost 5 bases and 0 bases, there was a span of 13 bases. Germline CDR1 is LNHDA and CDR2 is SQIVND (reference sequence). The CDR3 DNA follows: TGTGCCAGTAGTCCGACGGCCCCAGCTAACTATGGCTACACCTTC. Translation: CASSPTAPANYGYTF.